Sequencing of this T cell receptor beta chain was carried out in a study of blood T cells in healthy people across ages. The CDR3 spans 12 residues. Looked up from germline, CDR1 is SQVTM and CDR2 is ANQGSEA. Trimming stripped 8 bases from V and 3 bases from J, with 13 bases between. A sample-barcoded 5' primer and a J-beta primer mix were used in a second PCR of about 6 to 12 cycles. One entry per CDR3 protein, called by TCRdb with MiXCR from the 5' RACE reads. The sample lists roughly 640,000 distinct CDR3 sequences; about 30% were seen once. What was sequenced was blood. The chain uses TRBV29-1 and TRBJ1-2, with a weak D call TRBD1 (5 bases). This clonotype was sampled from a woman older than 75 in good health. The CDR3 region is CSYSREDYGYTF. In DNA, the CDR3 is TGCAGCTACTCCAGGGAAGACTATGGCTACACCTTC.